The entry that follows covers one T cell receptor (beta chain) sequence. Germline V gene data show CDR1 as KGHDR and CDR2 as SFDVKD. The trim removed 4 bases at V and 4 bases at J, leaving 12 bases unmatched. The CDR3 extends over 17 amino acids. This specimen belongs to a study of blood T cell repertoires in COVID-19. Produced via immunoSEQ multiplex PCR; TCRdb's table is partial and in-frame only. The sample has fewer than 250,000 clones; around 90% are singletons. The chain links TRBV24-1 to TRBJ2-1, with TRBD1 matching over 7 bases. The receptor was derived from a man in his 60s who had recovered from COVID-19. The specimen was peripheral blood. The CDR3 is CATSESGQQQFYNEQFF. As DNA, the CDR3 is TGTGCCACCAGTGAATCGGGACAGCAGCAATTTTACAATGAGCAGTTCTTC.